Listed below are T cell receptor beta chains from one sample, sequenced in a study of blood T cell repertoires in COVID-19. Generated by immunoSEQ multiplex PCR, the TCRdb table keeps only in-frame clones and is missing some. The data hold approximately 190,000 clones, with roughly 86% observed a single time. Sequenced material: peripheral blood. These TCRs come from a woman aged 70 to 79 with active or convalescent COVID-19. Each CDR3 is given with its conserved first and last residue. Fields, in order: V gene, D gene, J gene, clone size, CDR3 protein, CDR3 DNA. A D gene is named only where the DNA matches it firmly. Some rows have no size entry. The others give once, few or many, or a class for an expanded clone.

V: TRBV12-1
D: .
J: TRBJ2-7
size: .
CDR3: CASSLTGDRWPYEQYF
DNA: TGTGCCAGCAGCTTGACAGGGGATAGGTGGCCGTACGAGCAGTACTTC

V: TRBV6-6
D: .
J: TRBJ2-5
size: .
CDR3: CASSYPVGGGGETQYF
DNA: TGTGCCAGCAGTTACCCGGTTGGGGGAGGAGGAGAGACCCAGTACTTC

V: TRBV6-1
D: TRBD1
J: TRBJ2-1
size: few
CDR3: CASSDRDRGYYEQFF
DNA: TGTGCCAGCAGTGATAGAGACAGGGGATACTATGAGCAGTTCTTC

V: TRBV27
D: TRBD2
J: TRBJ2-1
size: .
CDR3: CASSSLMGLAGGLGFF
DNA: TGTGCCAGCAGTTCCCTCATGGGACTAGCGGGAGGGCTAGGGTTCTTC

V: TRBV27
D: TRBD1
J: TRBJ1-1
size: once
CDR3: CASRGQGQNTEAFF
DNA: TGTGCCAGCAGGGGACAGGGTCAGAACACTGAAGCTTTCTTT

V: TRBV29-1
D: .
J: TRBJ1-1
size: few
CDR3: CSVETGGGNTEAFF
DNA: TGCAGCGTTGAGACAGGCGGCGGGAACACTGAAGCTTTCTTT

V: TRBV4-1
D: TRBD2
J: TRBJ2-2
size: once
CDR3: CASSQGPSGKNTGELFF
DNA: TGCGCCAGCAGCCAGGGGCCTAGCGGGAAGAACACCGGGGAGCTGTTTTTT

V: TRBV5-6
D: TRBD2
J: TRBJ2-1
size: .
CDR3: CASSLGTSRYNEQFF
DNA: TGTGCCAGCAGCTTGGGGACTAGCCGCTACAATGAGCAGTTCTTC

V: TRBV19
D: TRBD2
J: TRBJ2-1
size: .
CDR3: CASSTPWGGISYNEQFF
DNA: TGTGCCAGTAGTACTCCATGGGGGGGGATCTCCTACAATGAGCAGTTCTTC

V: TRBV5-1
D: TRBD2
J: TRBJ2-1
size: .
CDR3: CASSKLAGSYNEQFF
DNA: TGCGCCAGCAGCAAACTAGCGGGCTCCTACAATGAGCAGTTCTTC

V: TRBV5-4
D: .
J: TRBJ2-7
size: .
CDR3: CASSLGGRAAYEQYF
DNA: TGTGCCAGCAGCTTGGGTGGCAGGGCGGCCTACGAGCAGTACTTC

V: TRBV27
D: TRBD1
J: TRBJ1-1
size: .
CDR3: CASQWTGRDTEAFF
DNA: TGTGCCAGCCAATGGACAGGGAGGGACACTGAAGCTTTCTTT

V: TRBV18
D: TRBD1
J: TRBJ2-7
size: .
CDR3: CASSRDRDNEQYF
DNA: TGTGCCAGCTCGAGAGACAGGGACAACGAGCAGTACTTC

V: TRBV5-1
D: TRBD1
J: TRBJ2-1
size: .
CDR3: CASNPGQGYYNEQFF
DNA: TGCGCCAGCAACCCGGGACAGGGATACTACAATGAGCAGTTCTTC

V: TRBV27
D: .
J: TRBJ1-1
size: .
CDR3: CASSLGGASGAFF
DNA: TGTGCCAGCAGCCTGGGGGGGGCGAGTGGAGCTTTCTTT

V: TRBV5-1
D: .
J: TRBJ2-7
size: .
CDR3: CASSLGAGAYEQYF
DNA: TGCGCCAGCAGCTTGGGGGCAGGCGCCTACGAGCAGTACTTC

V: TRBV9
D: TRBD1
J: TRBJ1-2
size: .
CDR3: CASSLGQGPGGYTF
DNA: TGTGCCAGCAGCTTAGGACAGGGCCCCGGTGGCTACACCTTC

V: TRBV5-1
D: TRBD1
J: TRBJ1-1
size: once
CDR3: CASSLDVQGRGAEAFF
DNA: TGCGCCAGCAGCTTGGACGTACAGGGGCGGGGGGCTGAAGCTTTCTTT

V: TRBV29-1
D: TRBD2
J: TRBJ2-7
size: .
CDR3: CSVEGTSGPTYEQYF
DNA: TGCAGCGTGGAAGGGACTAGCGGACCGACCTACGAGCAGTACTTC

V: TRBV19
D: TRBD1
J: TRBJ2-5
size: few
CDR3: CASSLARGPEETQYF
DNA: TGTGCCAGTAGTCTAGCCAGGGGGCCCGAAGAGACCCAGTACTTC

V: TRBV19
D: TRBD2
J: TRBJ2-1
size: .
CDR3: CATKTKGGRYNEQFF
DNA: TGTGCCACGAAAACTAAGGGCGGGAGGTACAATGAGCAGTTCTTC

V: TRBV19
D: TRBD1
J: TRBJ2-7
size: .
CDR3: CASSMGQKTYEQYF
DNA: TGTGCCAGTAGTATGGGACAGAAGACCTACGAGCAGTACTTC

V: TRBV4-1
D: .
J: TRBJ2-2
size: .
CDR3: CASSQVVRGNTGELFF
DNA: TGCGCCAGCAGCCAAGTCGTCAGGGGGAACACCGGGGAGCTGTTTTTT